Below, 25 T cell receptor beta chains from the same sample are listed, as sequenced in a study of yellow fever vaccine responses in identical twins. TCRdb re-analysed the RT-PCR reads in MiXCR, keeping a single row per CDR3 protein. This table holds 9,500 or so distinct CDR3 sequences, approximately 87% found once. The material was T cells from blood (PBMCs), unsorted or a sorted subset (not recorded which), obtained before or after yellow fever vaccination (not recorded which). The source is a woman aged 18 to 35 who received the yellow fever vaccine.

The chain carries TRBV2 and TRBJ2-1; D not certain. Looked up from germline, CDR1 is SNHLY and CDR2 is FYNNEI. This CDR3 is built from 13 residues. V was cut by 1 base and J by 5 bases, with 6 bases left in between. CDR3 protein: CASSEELNNEQFF. The CDR3, as DNA: TGTGCCAGCAGTGAAGAATTAAACAATGAGCAGTTCTTC.

In this sample, this clonotype turned up a few times. The V gene is TRBV11-1, the J gene TRBJ2-5, with D unresolved. The germline CDR1 and CDR2 sequences are SGHAT and FQDESV (reference sequence). There are 14 residues in the CDR3. Trimming pared 1 base from V and 1 base from J, leaving 7 bases between. The CDR3 nucleotides read TGTGCCAGCAGCTTAGTACAGCCCCAAGAGACCCAGTACTTC. Translation gives CASSLVQPQETQYF. Full variable domain (rest looked up from reference TRBV11-1 and TRBJ2-5): EAEVAQSPRYKITEKSQAVAFWCDPISGHATLYWYRQILGQGPELLVQFQDESVVDDSQLPKDRFSAERLKGVDSTLKIQPAELGDSAMYLCASSLVQPQETQYFGPGTRLLVL.

The rearrangement links TRBV12-3 or TRBV12-4 to TRBJ2-3; TRBD2 matches at 13 bases. The V and J ends lost 5 bases and 3 bases, in that order; junction bases with no gene match: 5. The CDR3 is made up of 16 amino acids. In DNA form, the CDR3 reads TGTGCCAGCAGTACACGGACTAGCGGGAGTACAGATACGCAGTATTTT. This codes for CASSTRTSGSTDTQYF.

The CDR3 reads CASTGSPNSPLHF. In DNA form, the CDR3 reads TGTGCCAGCACTGGCAGCCCTAATTCACCCCTCCACTTT. This chain connects TRBV2 to TRBJ1-6; D uncertain. The CDR3 is 13 residues long. V shed 7 bases and J shed 6 bases, with 10 bases lying between them. Germline V lookup: CDR1 SNHLY, CDR2 FYNNEI. Using reference TRBV2 and TRBJ1-6 for the parts outside the CDR3, the full variable domain is EPEVTQTPSHQVTQMGQEVILRCVPISNHLYFYWYRQILGQKVEFLVSFYNNEISEKSEIFDDQFSVERPDGSNFTLKIRSTKLEDSAMYFCASTGSPNSPLHFGNGTRLTVT.

The chain couples TRBV29-1 to TRBJ2-1; a weak D match, TRBD1 (8 bases). Germline V gene data show CDR1 as SQVTM and CDR2 as ANQGSEA. The V end lost 0 bases, the J end lost 7 bases, and 22 bases lay between the germline ends. CDR3 length: 17 amino acids. CDR3 sequence: CSVEDQRGQAIPNEQFF. The CDR3 DNA is TGCAGCGTTGAAGATCAGCGGGGACAGGCTATTCCGAATGAGCAGTTCTTC.

The chain is built from TRBV11-1 and TRBJ1-5; the match to TRBD1 covers 7 bases. J gave up 3 bases and V 8 bases, and 7 bases lay outside the gene matches. The CDR3 has 14 residues. The germline V gene encodes CDR1 SGHAT and CDR2 FQDESV (reference sequence). The CDR3 DNA reads TGTGCCAGCGGGACAGACGGAACCAATCAGCCCCAGCATTTT. It is translated as CASGTDGTNQPQHF.

The V and J genes are TRBV12-3 or TRBV12-4 and TRBJ2-1, with TRBD1 identical over 8 bases. V was clipped by 1 base and J by 5 bases; unmatched bases: 1. The CDR3 loop spans 14 amino acids. CDR3 sequence reads: CASSLGQGHNEQFF. In DNA form, the CDR3 reads TGTGCCAGCAGTTTAGGACAGGGGCACAATGAGCAGTTCTTC.

The chain uses TRBV29-1 and TRBJ2-1; D is possibly TRBD1 (5 bases). The CDR3 has 15 residues. Trimming left V 6 bases short and J 7 bases short, with 22 bases between. Germline V CDR1 and CDR2: SQVTM, ANQGSEA. The DNA of the CDR3 is TGCAGCGTCTACCCCGTGGGGCGGATCACAAATGAGCAGTTCTTC. It codes for CSVYPVGRITNEQFF.

Comments on this clonotype: At one end the junction does not follow the germline gene, possibly because of a read error. The chain carries TRBV5-1 and TRBJ2-1, with D unresolved. The germline V gene has CDR1 SGHRS and CDR2 YFSETQ. CDR3 length equals 14 residues. CDR3 in DNA: TGCGCCAGCAGCCTGAGCCCTTGGGCCAATGAGCAGCTCTTC. This gives the protein CASSLSPWANEQLF. The full variable domain, its missing parts supplied by reference TRBV5-1 and TRBJ2-1, is KAGVTQTPRYLIKTRGQQVTLSCSPISGHRSVSWYQQTPGQGLQFLFEYFSETQRNKGNFPGRFSGRQFSNSRSEMNVSTLELGDSALYLCASSLSPWANEQLFGPGTRLTVL.

The rearrangement links TRBV29-1 to TRBJ2-7; TRBD1 aligns across 7 bases. Germline V CDR1 and CDR2: SQVTM, ANQGSEA. This CDR3 contains 19 residues. V was clipped by 0 bases and J by 3 bases; unmatched bases: 20. DNA of the CDR3: TGCAGCGTTGAAGAAGAGGTAAACTATTTGACAGGGTTGGTCTACGAGCAGTACTTC. Its protein product is CSVEEEVNYLTGLVYEQYF.

The chain recombines TRBV6-5 with TRBJ2-7; D uncertain. V gave up 4 bases and J gave up 6 bases, with 13 bases separating them. Germline CDR1 and CDR2: MNHEY and SVGAGI. The CDR3 is made up of 13 amino acids. The CDR3 loop reads CASSLTPRVEQYF. The CDR3, as DNA: TGTGCCAGCAGTTTAACCCCAAGGGTCGAGCAGTACTTC.

CDR3 loop: CSVALAGGYHEQYF. The CDR3 bases are TGCAGCGTTGCCCTAGCGGGAGGGTACCACGAGCAGTACTTC. V and J are TRBV29-1 and TRBJ2-7; 12 bases agree with TRBD2. The V gene end was trimmed by 4 bases and the J gene end by 5 bases; junction bases not matched to a gene: 6. CDR1 is SQVTM, CDR2 ANQGSEA, per germline. This CDR3 spans 14 amino acids.

The V call is TRBV9, the J call TRBJ1-5; D gene unclear. Per germline, CDR1 SGDLS and CDR2 YYNGEE. CDR3 length equals 15 residues. V was clipped by 0 bases and J by 3 bases, with 10 bases between them. The CDR3 bases are TGTGCCAGCAGCGTAGATGGGTTGACCAATCAGCCCCAGCATTTT. Its translation: CASSVDGLTNQPQHF.

The V call is TRBV7-6, the J call TRBJ2-7, with D maybe TRBD1 (5 bases). The CDR3 loop spans 14 amino acids. Looked up from germline, CDR1 is SGHVS and CDR2 is FNYEAQ. Trimming pared 2 bases from V and 1 base from J, leaving 9 bases between. The CDR3 sequence is CASSLSQGSYEQYF. CDR3 bases: TGTGCCAGCAGCTTAAGCCAGGGTTCCTACGAGCAGTACTTC.

The V and J genes are TRBV28 and TRBJ2-1; no clear D gene. The CDR3 covers 13 residues. Trimming pared 6 bases from V and 4 bases from J, leaving 10 bases between. Germline assignment: CDR1 MDHEN and CDR2 SYDVKM. For the CDR3, the DNA is TGTGCCAGCAGACACCCAAGTTACAATGAGCAGTTCTTC. Its translation: CASRHPSYNEQFF.

As to this clonotype: One junction end does not reproduce the germline sequence, and a read error may be involved. This chain uses TRBV12-3 or TRBV12-4 with TRBJ2-7; D gene ambiguous. The CDR3 sequence is 15 residues long. CDR3 sequence (DNA): TGTGCCAGGAGTTTCCCCCACGACCGGACCTACGAGCAGTACTTC. Its translation: CARSFPHDRTYEQYF.

This clonotype has only a few counts. The chain combines TRBV5-1 with TRBJ1-4; D gene uncertain. CDR1 and CDR2 (germline): SGHRS, YFSETQ. Trimming shortened V by 4 bases and J by 3 bases, and 10 bases separated the two germline ends. The length of the CDR3 is 14 residues. This CDR3 reads CASSPRSPNEKLFF. Here the CDR3 DNA reads TGCGCCAGCAGCCCCAGGAGCCCTAATGAAAAACTGTTTTTT.

V gene TRBV3-1 combines with J gene TRBJ2-1; D possibly corresponds to TRBD2 (5 bases). The CDR3 is 13 residues long. Per germline, CDR1 LGHDT and CDR2 YNNKEL (reference sequence). Trimming removed 2 bases from V and 3 bases from J, with 5 bases in between. DNA for the CDR3: TGTGCCAGCAGCCAAAGCGGCTACAATGAGCAGTTCTTC. It translates to CASSQSGYNEQFF.

This chain joins TRBV5-1 and TRBJ2-3; a possible D gene is TRBD2 (5 bases). Germline values: CDR1 SGHRS, CDR2 YFSETQ. The CDR3 sequence is 14 residues long. Trimming stripped 0 bases from V and 2 bases from J, with 7 bases between. DNA for the CDR3: TGCGCCAGCAGCTTGGGCGGGTCCACAGATACGCAGTATTTT. It translates to CASSLGGSTDTQYF.

The chain joins TRBV7-9 to TRBJ2-7, with D possibly TRBD1 on 5 matching bases. The germline CDR1 and CDR2 sequences are SEHNR and FQNEAQ (reference sequence). V was pared by 5 bases and J by 2 bases, with 13 bases between. CDR3 length equals 14 residues. The CDR3: CASSQTVLTYEQYF. The DNA for the CDR3 is TGTGCCAGCAGCCAGACAGTACTTACCTACGAGCAGTACTTC.

This clonotype occurred once. This chain connects TRBV20-1 to TRBJ1-1; D ambiguous. Germline loops: CDR1 DFQATT, CDR2 SNEGSKA (reference sequence). Trimming removed 0 bases from V and 8 bases from J, with 10 bases in between. This CDR3 is built from 12 residues. DNA of the CDR3: TGCAGTGCTAGAGATCGCCGAAGGGAAGCTTTCTTT. Encoded protein: CSARDRRREAFF.

In nucleotides, the CDR3 is TGTGCCAGCAGCTTCAACGCCGGGACAGGGGTCGAGCAGTACGTC. It is translated as CASSFNAGTGVEQYV. The rearrangement joins TRBV5-4 to TRBJ2-7; 10 nucleotides align to TRBD1. The CDR3 consists of 15 residues. The germline CDR1 and CDR2 sequences are SGHNT and YYREEE (reference sequence). With 2 bases clipped from V and 6 bases from J, the junction kept 8 bases outside the gene matches.

DNA of the CDR3: TGCGCCAGCAGCTTAGGGGTCGCCCAATACTTAGCCAAAAACATTCAGTACTTC. Its translation: CASSLGVAQYLAKNIQYF. The chain carries TRBV5-1 and TRBJ2-4, with D maybe TRBD1 (5 bases). V shed 2 bases and J shed 0 bases, with 18 bases lying between them. The germline gives CDR1 SGHRS, CDR2 YFSETQ. The CDR3 has 18 residues.

This chain links TRBV6-1 with TRBJ2-5, with D possibly being TRBD1 or TRBD2 (5 bases each). The length of the CDR3 is 14 residues. V dropped 7 bases and J dropped 3 bases, with 15 bases sitting between them. Per germline, CDR1 MNHNS and CDR2 SASEGT. The CDR3 loop reads CASTPGTDKETQYF. Written as DNA, the CDR3 is TGTGCCAGCACCCCCGGGACGGACAAAGAGACCCAGTACTTC.

The V and J genes are TRBV19 and TRBJ1-5; no reliable D call. Germline V gene data show CDR1 as LNHDA and CDR2 as SQIVND (reference sequence). Trimming left V 7 bases short and J 3 bases short, with 16 bases between. CDR3 length: 15 amino acids. CDR3 DNA: TGTGCCAGTACCAACGACCGAGTGGTCAATCAGCCCCAGCATTTT. Protein product: CASTNDRVVNQPQHF.